There are a few counts of the clone carrying this TCR beta chain. Its antigen is undetermined. This sample stems from a study of PD-L1 blockade in urothelial cancer. Study summary: Patients arrived having already received 0 to 3 prior chemotherapy regimens. Typically, measured as a median, blood samples had approximately 130,000 T cells. Study-level findings and limits: Blood TCR clonality below the median before treatment was a predictor of better survival.

Sequencing was performed with immunoSEQ multiplex PCR; in TCRdb, only in-frame clones are kept and a portion is missing. The data show 45,000 to 50,000 clones, more than 70% seen once. The germline V and J ends were trimmed by 4 bases and 6 bases, with 10 bases remaining between them. CDR1 MGHRA and CDR2 YSYEKL come from the germline V gene. CDR3 length: 13 amino acids. This rearrangement joins TRBV4-1 to TRBJ2-1; D unresolved. The sequence was obtained from an elderly man with urothelial cancer. The source was PBMCs, collected around atezolizumab (anti-PD-L1) treatment. CDR3 region: CASSPGSRNEQFF. CDR3 DNA sequence: TGCGCCAGCAGCCCCGGGTCCCGCAATGAGCAGTTCTTC.